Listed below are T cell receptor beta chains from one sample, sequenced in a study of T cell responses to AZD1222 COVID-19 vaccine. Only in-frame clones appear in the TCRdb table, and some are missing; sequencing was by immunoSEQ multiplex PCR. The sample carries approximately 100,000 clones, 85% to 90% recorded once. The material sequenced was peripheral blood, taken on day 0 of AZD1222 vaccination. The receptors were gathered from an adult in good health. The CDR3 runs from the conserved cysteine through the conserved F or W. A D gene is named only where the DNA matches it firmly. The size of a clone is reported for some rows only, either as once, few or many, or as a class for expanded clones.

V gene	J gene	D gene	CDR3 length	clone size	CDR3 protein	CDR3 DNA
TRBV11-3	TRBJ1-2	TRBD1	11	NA	CASSITGAQTF	TGTGCCAGCAGTATTACAGGGGCCCAGACCTTC
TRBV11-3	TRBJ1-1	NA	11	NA	CASSLGGPAFF	TGTGCCAGCAGCTTAGGAGGGCCGGCTTTCTTT
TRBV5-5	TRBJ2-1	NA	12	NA	CASHFGSYEQFF	TGTGCCAGCCATTTCGGGAGCTATGAGCAGTTCTTC
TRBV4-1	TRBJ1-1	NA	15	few	CASSHYRGRNTEAFF	TGCGCCAGCAGCCACTACCGGGGCCGGAACACTGAAGCTTTCTTT
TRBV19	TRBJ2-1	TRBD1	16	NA	CASSIAVQGAYNEQFF	TGTGCCAGTAGTATAGCGGTACAGGGGGCTTACAATGAGCAGTTCTTC
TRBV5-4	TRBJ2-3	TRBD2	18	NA	CASSRTSGRAATTDTQYF	TGTGCCAGCAGCCGGACTAGCGGGAGGGCCGCAACCACAGATACGCAGTATTTT
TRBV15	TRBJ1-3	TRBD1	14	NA	CATSRPGQANTIYF	TGTGCCACCAGCAGACCGGGACAGGCAAACACCATATATTTT
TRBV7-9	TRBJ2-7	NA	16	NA	CASSLIHEDKGYEQYF	TGTGCCAGCAGCTTAATACACGAGGACAAAGGCTACGAGCAGTACTTC
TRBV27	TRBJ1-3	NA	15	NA	CASSAGVVSGNTIYF	TGTGCCAGCAGTGCAGGAGTCGTGAGTGGAAACACCATATATTTT
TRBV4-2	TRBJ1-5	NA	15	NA	CASSQVETANQPQHF	TGTGCCAGCAGCCAAGTAGAGACGGCGAATCAGCCCCAGCATTTT
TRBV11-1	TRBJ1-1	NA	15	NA	CASSPGGRGGLVAFF	TGTGCCAGCAGCCCAGGAGGACGAGGGGGTCTCGTGGCTTTCTTT
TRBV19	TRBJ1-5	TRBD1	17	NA	CASSITSSAGGRQPQHF	TGTGCCAGTAGTATAACGAGTTCGGCAGGGGGTCGTCAGCCCCAGCATTTT
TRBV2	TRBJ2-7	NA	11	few	CASSPLYEQYF	TGTGCCAGCAGCCCATTATACGAGCAGTACTTC
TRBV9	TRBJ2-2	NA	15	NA	CASSVLQGPTGELFF	TGTGCCAGCAGCGTTCTACAGGGCCCCACCGGGGAGCTGTTTTTT
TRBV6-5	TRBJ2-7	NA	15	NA	CASSLTQIASYEQYF	TGTGCCAGCAGTTTGACACAAATTGCCTCCTACGAGCAGTACTTC
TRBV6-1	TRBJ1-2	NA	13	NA	CASSEGFWYSYTF	TGTGCCAGCAGTGAAGGTTTCTGGTATAGCTACACCTTC
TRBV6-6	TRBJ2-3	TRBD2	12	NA	CAIAGETDTQYF	TGTGCCATTGCGGGAGAAACAGATACGCAGTATTTT
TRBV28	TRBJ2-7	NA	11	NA	CASSPHYEQYF	TGTGCCAGCAGTCCCCATTACGAGCAGTACTTC
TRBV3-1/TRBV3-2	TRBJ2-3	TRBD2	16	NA	CASSQVSGGATDTQYF	TGTGCCAGCAGCCAAGTGAGCGGGGGGGCCACAGATACGCAGTATTTT
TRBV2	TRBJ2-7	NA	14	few	CASSEGTENYEQYF	TGTGCCAGCAGTGAAGGGACAGAGAACTACGAGCAGTACTTC
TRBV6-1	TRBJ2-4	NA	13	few	CASSEDRGNIQYF	TGTGCCAGCAGTGAAGACCGCGGCAACATTCAGTACTTC
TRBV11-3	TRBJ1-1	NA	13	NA	CASSVEAGSEAFF	TGTGCCAGCAGCGTCGAGGCAGGGTCTGAAGCTTTCTTT
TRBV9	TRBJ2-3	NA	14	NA	CASSVSGSTDTQYF	TGTGCCAGCAGCGTATCCGGCAGCACAGATACGCAGTATTTT
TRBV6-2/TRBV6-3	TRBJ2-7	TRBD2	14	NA	CASSRPGLGDEQYF	TGTGCCAGCAGTAGACCGGGACTAGGGGACGAGCAGTACTTC
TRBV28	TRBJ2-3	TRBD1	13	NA	CASSPGGGDTQYF	TGTGCCAGCAGTCCAGGGGGTGGCGATACGCAGTATTTT
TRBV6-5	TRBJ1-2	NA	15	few	CASRPRTAANYGYTF	TGTGCCAGCAGACCAAGGACGGCAGCTAACTATGGCTACACCTTC
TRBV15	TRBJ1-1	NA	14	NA	CATSYNDRNTEAFF	TGTGCCACCAGCTATAATGACAGGAACACTGAAGCTTTCTTT
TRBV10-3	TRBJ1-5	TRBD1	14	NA	CAISEGQGDQPQHF	TGTGCCATCAGTGAGGGACAGGGGGACCAGCCCCAGCATTTT
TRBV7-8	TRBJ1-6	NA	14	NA	CASSSSPQGPPLHF	TGTGCCAGCAGCTCGTCACCCCAGGGTCCACCCCTCCACTTT
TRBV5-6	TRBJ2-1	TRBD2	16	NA	CASSRSGRAGYNEQFF	TGTGCCAGCAGCCGTAGCGGGAGGGCCGGGTACAATGAGCAGTTCTTC
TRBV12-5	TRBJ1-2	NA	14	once	CASGPLTPTGGYTF	TGTGCTAGTGGACCTCTAACACCTACCGGGGGCTACACCTTC
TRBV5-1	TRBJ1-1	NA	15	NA	CASSLGGFGDTEAFF	TGCGCCAGCAGCCTCGGGGGTTTTGGAGACACTGAAGCTTTCTTT
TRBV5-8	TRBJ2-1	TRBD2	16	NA	CASSATGTSGRNEQFF	TGTGCCAGCAGCGCCACCGGGACTAGCGGCCGCAATGAGCAGTTCTTC
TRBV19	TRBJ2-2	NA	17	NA	CASSPSGTHWAGGELFF	TGTGCCAGTAGTCCCTCGGGGACCCATTGGGCTGGCGGGGAGCTGTTTTTT
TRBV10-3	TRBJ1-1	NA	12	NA	CAISTQGTRAFF	TGTGCCATCAGCACGCAGGGCACGAGAGCTTTCTTT
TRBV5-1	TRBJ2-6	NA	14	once	CASRGLSGANVLTF	TGCGCCAGCAGAGGGTTATCTGGGGCCAACGTCCTGACTTTC
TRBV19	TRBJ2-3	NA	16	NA	CASSPLRQPSTDTQYF	TGTGCCAGTAGTCCCCTCCGACAGCCTAGCACAGATACGCAGTATTTT